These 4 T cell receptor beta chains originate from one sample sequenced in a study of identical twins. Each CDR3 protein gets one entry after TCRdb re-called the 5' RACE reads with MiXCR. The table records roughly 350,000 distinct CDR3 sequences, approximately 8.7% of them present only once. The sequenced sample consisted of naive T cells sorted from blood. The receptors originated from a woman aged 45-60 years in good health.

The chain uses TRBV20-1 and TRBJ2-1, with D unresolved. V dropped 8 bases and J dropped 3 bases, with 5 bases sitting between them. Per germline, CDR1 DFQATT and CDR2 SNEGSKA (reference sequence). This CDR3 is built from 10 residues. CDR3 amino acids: CSSYYNEQFF. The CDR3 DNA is TGCAGTTCATACTACAATGAGCAGTTCTTC.

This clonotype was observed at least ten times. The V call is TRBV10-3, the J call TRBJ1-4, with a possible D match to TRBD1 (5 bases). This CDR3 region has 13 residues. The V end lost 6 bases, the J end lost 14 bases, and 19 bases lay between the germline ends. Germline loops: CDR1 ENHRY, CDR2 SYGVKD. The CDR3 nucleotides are TGTGCCATCAGGCGGACACCGGGGGATTGGCTGTTTTTT. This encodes CAIRRTPGDWLFF.

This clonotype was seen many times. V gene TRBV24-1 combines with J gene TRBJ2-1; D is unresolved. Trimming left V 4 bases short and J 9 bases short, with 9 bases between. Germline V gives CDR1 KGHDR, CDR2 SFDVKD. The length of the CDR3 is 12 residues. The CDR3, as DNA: TGTGCCACCAGTGACCTAGACGGTGAGCAGTTCTTC. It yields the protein CATSDLDGEQFF.

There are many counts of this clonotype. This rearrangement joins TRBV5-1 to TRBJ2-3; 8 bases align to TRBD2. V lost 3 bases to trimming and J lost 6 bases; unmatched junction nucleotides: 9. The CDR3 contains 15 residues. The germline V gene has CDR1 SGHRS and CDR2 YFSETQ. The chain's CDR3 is CASSSSAGATDTQYF. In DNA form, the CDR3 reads TGCGCCAGCAGCTCCTCAGCGGGAGCCACCGATACGCAGTATTTT.